This section outlines one T cell receptor beta chain sequence together with its context. Its antigen target is currently unknown. Per-base qualities were not stored, and no clone one base away is much larger. This record belongs to a study of blood T cell repertoires in COVID-19 (dated by TCRdb to between 2020 and 2021). Turning to the overall study: Samples from collaborators originated in the United States, Italy and Spain and spanned both the acute and convalescent phases of COVID-19. A freely available public database, intended as a resource for researchers studying the immune response to SARS-CoV-2, is where the repertoires were released. A de-identified subject ID, COVID-19 status, age in years and sex were almost always included in the sample metadata. The prospective study material was composed of cDNA or gDNA derived from T cells, B-cell-depleted T cells, or PBMCs. Subjects who had been exposed to COVID-19, were actively infected with it, or had recovered from it provided the deeply sampled blood TCRbeta repertoires that made up the dataset. HLA class I and class II types, where available, came from metadata supplied by the sample provider rather than from assay-based typing. The samples were drawn from the first 160 participants of the ongoing ImmuneRACE study and from under 1,500 subjects provided by 6 global collaborators.

In the prospective study, participants were about 18 to 90 years old, resided in around 25 geographic areas of the United States, and were enrolled through a virtual design. Cohort assignment in the prospective study relied on participant-reported clinical history from a screening survey and a study questionnaire. A participant counted as exposed if, within 2 weeks of entering the study, that participant had been in contact with someone who had a PCR-confirmed or clinician-diagnosed COVID-19 case. Mobile phlebotomists in the prospective study collected whole blood, serum and a nasopharyngeal or oropharyngeal swab from every participant. Over an approximately 2-month period, participants in the prospective study had the option of providing additional blood draws and questionnaires. Blood samples from the prospective study were shipped frozen or at room temperature prior to DNA extraction. Including the terminal cysteine and phenylalanine, the CDR3 comprises 11 residues. CDR3 DNA is the only sequence kept; it has 33 bases, read in frame from the first base. Trimming costs V 2 bases and J 9 bases, and their ends lie 7 bases apart. The germline V gene (reference sequence) supplies CDR1 MNHNY and CDR2 SVGAGI.

Overall study outcomes, separate from this receptor: How much clinical and demographic metadata was included differed by source and by participant, and the metadata was provided uncurated.

TCRbeta CDR3 regions were amplified from genomic DNA by means of the immunoSEQ Assay, a bias-controlled multiplex PCR. Regarding the original processing steps: Nucleated cell counts per sample were estimated from amplification of reference gene primers within the assay. Sequence reads were collapsed and filtered to measure the absolute abundance of every unique TCRbeta CDR3 rearrangement. For each sample, productive Simpson clonality was calculated as the square root of Simpson's diversity index over productive rearrangements. TCRdb provides this immuneACCESS table in a form limited to in-frame rearrangements. Some clones are lacking; in checked studies, under half of them reflect an unresolved V gene, and why the rest are absent is not known. The V and J calls and clone size come from that table; D and trimming were worked out from the DNA. The sample contains around 250,000 clones, over 70% of them found a single time. About 3.4% of the sample rests with the top ten.

The sample comprised PBMCs or T cells enriched from blood (not recorded which). The rearrangement combines TRBV6-6 with TRBJ1-1; the D gene lacks a confident call. This TCR was sampled from a woman between 40 and 50 years old who had been exposed to COVID-19. Here is the DNA: TGTGCCAGCAGTTACGAGTACCAAGCTTTCTTT. This translates into CASSYEYQAFF.